The 2 T cell receptor beta chains below all came from one sample that was sequenced in a study of T-cell reconstitution after alpha-beta-depleted transplantation in children. It was with unique molecular identifiers that the TCRbeta library was prepared. In TCRdb, the PCR reads were re-called with MiXCR into one record per CDR3 protein. The sample contains hundreds of thousands of distinct CDR3 sequences, under 9.5% of which appear only once. The input for sequencing was PBMCs, mostly from graft donor cells, taken 180 days after TCRalphabeta/CD19-depleted stem cell transplant. The receptors were sampled from a male patient between 5 and 17 years old who had a stem cell transplant for acute lymphoblastic leukemia, so the T cells may come from the graft donor.

This clonotype was counted many times. The chain combines TRBV14 with TRBJ2-5; 7 bases fit TRBD2. With 1 base clipped from V and 1 base from J, the junction kept 9 bases outside the gene matches. Germline-derived CDR1 and CDR2 are SGHDN and FVKESK. The CDR3 is made up of 17 amino acids. The CDR3 region is CASSQGDLAELQETQYF. In nucleotides, the CDR3 is TGTGCCAGCAGCCAAGGAGACCTAGCGGAGCTCCAAGAGACCCAGTACTTC.

This clonotype was observed at least ten times. This chain's CDR3 is CASSFRTVGSGSPLHF. The CDR3 DNA follows: TGTGCCAGCAGCTTTAGGACAGTAGGAAGCGGGTCACCCCTCCACTTT. The chain has TRBV7-2 and TRBJ1-6; D is possibly TRBD1 (6 bases). Trimming left V 3 bases short and J 10 bases short, with 19 bases between. CDR1 and CDR2 from the germline V gene are SGHTA and FQGNSA. This CDR3 has 16 residues.